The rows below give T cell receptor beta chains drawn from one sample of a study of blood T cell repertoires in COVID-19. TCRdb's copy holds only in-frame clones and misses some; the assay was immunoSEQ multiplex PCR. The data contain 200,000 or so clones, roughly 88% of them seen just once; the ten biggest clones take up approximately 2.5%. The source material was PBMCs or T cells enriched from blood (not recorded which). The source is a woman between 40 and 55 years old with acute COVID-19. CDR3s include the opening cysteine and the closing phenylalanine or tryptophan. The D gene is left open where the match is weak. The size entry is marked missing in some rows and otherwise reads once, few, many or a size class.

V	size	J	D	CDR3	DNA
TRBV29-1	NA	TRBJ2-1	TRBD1	CTGTGGYNEQFF	TGCACCGGGACAGGGGGCTACAATGAGCAGTTCTTC
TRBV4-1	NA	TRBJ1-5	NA	CASSQLDGNQPQHF	TGCGCCAGCAGCCAACTCGACGGGAATCAGCCCCAGCATTTT
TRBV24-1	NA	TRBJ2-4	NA	CATSVLPRCQGRQIIQYF	TGTGCCACCAGTGTTTTACCCCGATGCCAGGGGCGCCAGATTATTCAGTACTTC
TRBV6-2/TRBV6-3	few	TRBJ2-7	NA	CASSRDSYEQYF	TGTGCCAGCAGTCGCGACAGCTACGAGCAGTACTTC
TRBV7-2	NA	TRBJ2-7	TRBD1	CASSLMVGQVFHEQYF	TGTGCCAGCAGCTTAATGGTAGGACAGGTTTTCCACGAGCAGTACTTC
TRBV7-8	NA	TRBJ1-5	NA	CASSLGAGVHQPQHF	TGTGCCAGCAGCTTAGGGGCCGGGGTGCATCAGCCCCAGCATTTT
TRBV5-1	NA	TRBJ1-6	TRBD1	CASSADRGNSPLHF	TGCGCCAGCAGCGCGGACAGGGGGAATTCACCCCTCCACTTT
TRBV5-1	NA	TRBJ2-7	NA	CASSTVPYEQYF	TGCGCCAGTTCAACAGTCCCCTACGAGCAGTACTTC
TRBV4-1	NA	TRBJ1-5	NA	CASSPPVGAGSGQPQHF	TGCGCCAGCAGCCCCCCCGTGGGCGCGGGTTCCGGTCAGCCCCAGCATTTT
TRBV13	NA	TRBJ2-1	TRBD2	CASSLVSSGKGNEQFF	TGTGCCAGCAGCTTAGTTTCTAGCGGGAAGGGGAATGAGCAGTTCTTC
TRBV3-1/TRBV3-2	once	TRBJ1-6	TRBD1	CASSQIGQGFSPLHF	TGTGCCAGCAGCCAAATCGGACAGGGCTTTTCACCCCTCCACTTT
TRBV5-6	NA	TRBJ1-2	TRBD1	CASSAQTAGGSIGYTF	TGTGCCAGCAGCGCTCAAACGGCAGGGGGGTCTATTGGCTACACCTTC
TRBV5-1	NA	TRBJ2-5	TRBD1	CASSFGTVKETQYF	TGCGCCAGCAGCTTCGGGACAGTAAAAGAGACCCAGTACTTC
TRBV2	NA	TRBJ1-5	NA	CASSEVGTPNQPQHF	TGTGCCAGCAGTGAAGTTGGCACCCCCAATCAGCCCCAGCATTTT
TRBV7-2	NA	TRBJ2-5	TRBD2	CASSLHRGGAEETQYF	TGTGCCAGCAGCCTACATCGCGGGGGGGCCGAAGAGACCCAGTACTTC
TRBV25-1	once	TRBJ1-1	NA	CASKKSGGMNTEAFF	TGTGCCAGCAAGAAATCGGGGGGGATGAACACTGAAGCTTTCTTT
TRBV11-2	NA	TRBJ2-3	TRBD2	CASSPLGGGADTQYF	TGTGCCAGCAGCCCACTGGGCGGGGGAGCAGATACGCAGTATTTT
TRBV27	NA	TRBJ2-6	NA	CASSPSGGLFSGANVLTF	TGTGCCAGCAGTCCCTCCGGGGGACTCTTCTCTGGGGCCAACGTCCTGACTTTC
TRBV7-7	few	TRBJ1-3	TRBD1	CASSSGGTGNSGNTIYF	TGTGCTAGCAGCTCAGGGGGGACAGGAAACTCTGGAAACACCATATATTTT
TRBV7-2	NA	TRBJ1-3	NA	CASSLVAVSGNTIYF	TGTGCCAGCAGCTTAGTGGCAGTCTCTGGAAACACCATATATTTT
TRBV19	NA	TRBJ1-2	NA	CASSLMVQEQASAVF	TGTGCCAGTAGCCTCATGGTACAGGAGCAGGCGTCCGCAGTCTTC
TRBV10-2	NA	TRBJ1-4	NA	CASSDRSNEKLFF	TGCGCCAGCTCCGACAGGTCTAATGAAAAACTGTTTTTT
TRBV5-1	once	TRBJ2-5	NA	CASSYGQQETQYF	TGCGCCAGCAGCTACGGACAGCAAGAGACCCAGTACTTC
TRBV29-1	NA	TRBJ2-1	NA	CSHYSGTHNEQFF	TGCAGCCATTACTCCGGGACACACAATGAGCAGTTCTTC
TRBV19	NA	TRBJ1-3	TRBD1	CASGTGGSGNTIYF	TGTGCCAGCGGGACAGGGGGATCTGGAAACACCATATATTTT
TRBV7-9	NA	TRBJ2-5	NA	CASSHPPLSGETQYF	TGTGCCAGCAGCCACCCCCCGCTATCGGGGGAGACCCAGTACTTC
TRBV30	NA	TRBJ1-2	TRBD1	CAWRRQGANGYTF	TGTGCCTGGAGGAGACAGGGGGCCAATGGCTACACCTTC
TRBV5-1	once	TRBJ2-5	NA	CASSPSTSSETQYF	TGCGCCAGCAGCCCAAGCACTAGTAGCGAGACCCAGTACTTC
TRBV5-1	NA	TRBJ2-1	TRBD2	CASSLTSGSNEQFF	TGCGCCAGCAGCTTGACTAGCGGGAGCAATGAGCAGTTCTTC
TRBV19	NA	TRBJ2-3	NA	CASSISGVGPGDTQYF	TGTGCCAGTAGTATTTCAGGCGTGGGGCCTGGAGATACGCAGTATTTT
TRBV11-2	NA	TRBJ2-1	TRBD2	CASSLVASGRNNEQFF	TGTGCCAGCAGCTTAGTGGCTAGCGGTAGGAACAATGAGCAGTTCTTC
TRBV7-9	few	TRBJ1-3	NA	CASSLASGAGNTIYF	TGTGCCAGCAGCCTAGCGAGCGGGGCTGGAAACACCATATATTTT
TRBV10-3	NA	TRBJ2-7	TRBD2	CAISPDSGGTYEQYF	TGTGCCATCAGTCCTGACAGCGGGGGGACCTACGAGCAGTACTTC